This TCR beta chain comes out of a study of T cells after somatic rescue of genetic block. Sequencing was performed with immunoSEQ multiplex PCR; in TCRdb, only in-frame clones are kept and a portion is missing. This sample yields approximately 78,000 clones, of which roughly 88% are seen a single time; 2.5% to 3% belongs to the top ten. There are a few counts of this clone. Germline-derived CDR1 and CDR2 are LNHDA and SQIVND (reference sequence). The CDR3 spans 14 residues. V lost 3 bases to trimming and J lost 2 bases, with 8 bases between them. The source is a man aged 30 to 45. Sequencing input: peripheral blood mononuclear cells (PBMCs). The chain employs TRBV19 and TRBJ1-5; D gene ambiguous. The CDR3 coding sequence is TGTGCCAGTAGTATTAGCGGTGGCAATCAGCCCCAGCATTTT. As protein: CASSISGGNQPQHF.